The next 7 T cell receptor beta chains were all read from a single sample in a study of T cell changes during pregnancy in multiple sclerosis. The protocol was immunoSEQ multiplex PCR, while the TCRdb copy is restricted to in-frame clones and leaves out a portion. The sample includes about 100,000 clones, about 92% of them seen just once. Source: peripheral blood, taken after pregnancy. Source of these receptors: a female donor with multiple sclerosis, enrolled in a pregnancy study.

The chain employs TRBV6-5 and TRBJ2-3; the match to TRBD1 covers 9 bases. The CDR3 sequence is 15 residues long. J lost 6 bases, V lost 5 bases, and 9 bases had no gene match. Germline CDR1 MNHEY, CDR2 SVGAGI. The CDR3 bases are TGTGCCAGCAGTCCGACAGGGGGTGGTGTGGATACGCAGTATTTT. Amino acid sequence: CASSPTGGGVDTQYF.

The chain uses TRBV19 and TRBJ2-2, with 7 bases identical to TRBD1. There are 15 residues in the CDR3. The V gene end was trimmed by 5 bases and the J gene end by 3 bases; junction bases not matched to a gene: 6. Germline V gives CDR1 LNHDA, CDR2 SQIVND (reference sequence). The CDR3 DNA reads TGTGCCAGTAGTTCGGACAGGTTGGACACCGGGGAGCTGTTTTTT. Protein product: CASSSDRLDTGELFF.

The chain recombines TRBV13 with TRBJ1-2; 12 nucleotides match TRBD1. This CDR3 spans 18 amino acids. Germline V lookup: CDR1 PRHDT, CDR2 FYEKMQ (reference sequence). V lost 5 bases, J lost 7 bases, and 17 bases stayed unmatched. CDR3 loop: CASSQTDLGTGGARGYTF. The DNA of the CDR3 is TGTGCCAGCAGCCAGACCGACCTTGGGACAGGGGGCGCGCGTGGCTACACCTTC.

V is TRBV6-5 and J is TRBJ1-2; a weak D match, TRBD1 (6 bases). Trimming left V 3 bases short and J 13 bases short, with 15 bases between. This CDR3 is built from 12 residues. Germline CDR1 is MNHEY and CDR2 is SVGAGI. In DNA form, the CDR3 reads TGTGCCAGCAGTTATTCGGCAACAGGGTTCACCTTC. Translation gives CASSYSATGFTF.

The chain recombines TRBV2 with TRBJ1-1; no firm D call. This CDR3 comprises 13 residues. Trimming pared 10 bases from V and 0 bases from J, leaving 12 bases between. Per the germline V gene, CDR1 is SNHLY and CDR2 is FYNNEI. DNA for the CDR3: TGTGCCACCGGGAACAGCATGAACACTGAAGCTTTCTTT. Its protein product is CATGNSMNTEAFF.

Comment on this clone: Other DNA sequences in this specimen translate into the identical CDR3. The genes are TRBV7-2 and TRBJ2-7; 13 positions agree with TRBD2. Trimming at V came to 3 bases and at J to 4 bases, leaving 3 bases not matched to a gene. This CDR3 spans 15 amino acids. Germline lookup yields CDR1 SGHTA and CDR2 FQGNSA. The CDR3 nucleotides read TGTGCCAGCAGCTTCACTAGCGGGGGGGCTTACGAGCAGTACTTC. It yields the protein CASSFTSGGAYEQYF.

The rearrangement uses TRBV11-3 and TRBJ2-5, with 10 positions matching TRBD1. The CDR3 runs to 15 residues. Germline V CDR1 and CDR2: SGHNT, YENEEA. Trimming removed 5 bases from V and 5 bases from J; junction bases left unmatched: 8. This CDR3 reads CASSAPGQGVETQYF. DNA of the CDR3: TGTGCCAGCAGCGCCCCCGGACAGGGGGTCGAGACCCAGTACTTC.